This T cell receptor (beta chain) was recovered during a study of T cell responses to AZD1222 COVID-19 vaccine. Assay used: immunoSEQ multiplex PCR; TCRdb lists only in-frame clones, some missing. The repertoire has 150,000 to 200,000 clones, 80% to 95% of them found once; the top ten carry about 2.5%. Germline V gene sequence: CDR1 SGDLS, CDR2 YYNGEE. This CDR3 is 14 amino acids long. Trimming took 4 bases from V and 7 from J, leaving 12 bases between them. V is TRBV9 and J is TRBJ1-6, with D possibly matching TRBD1 (5 bases). This TCR was recovered from an adult in good health. Sequencing was performed on peripheral blood, taken on day 0 of AZD1222 vaccination. The DNA for the CDR3 is TGTGCCAGCAGCACAGTGGGGCAGAATTCACCCCTCCACTTT. It is translated as CASSTVGQNSPLHF.